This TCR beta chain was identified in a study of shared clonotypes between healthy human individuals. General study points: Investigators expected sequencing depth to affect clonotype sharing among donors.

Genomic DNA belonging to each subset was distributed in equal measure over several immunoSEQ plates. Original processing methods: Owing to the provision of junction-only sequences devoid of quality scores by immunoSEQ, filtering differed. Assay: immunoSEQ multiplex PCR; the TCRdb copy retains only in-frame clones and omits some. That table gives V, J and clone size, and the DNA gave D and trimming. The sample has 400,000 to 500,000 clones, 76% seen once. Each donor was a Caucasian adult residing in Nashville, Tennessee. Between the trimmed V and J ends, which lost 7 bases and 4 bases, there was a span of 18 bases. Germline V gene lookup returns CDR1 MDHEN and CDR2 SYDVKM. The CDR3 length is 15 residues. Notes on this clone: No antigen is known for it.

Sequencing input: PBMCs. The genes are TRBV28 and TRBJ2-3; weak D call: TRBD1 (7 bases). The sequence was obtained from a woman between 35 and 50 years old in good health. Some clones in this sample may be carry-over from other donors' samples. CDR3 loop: CASTGRRGLADTQYF. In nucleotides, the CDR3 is TGTGCCAGCACGGGCCGGAGGGGGCTCGCAGATACGCAGTATTTT.